Reported below is one TCR beta chain. Its target is not known. V lost 6 bases and J lost 6, with 14 bases in between. From germline, CDR1 is MNHEY and CDR2 SMNVEV (reference sequence). This CDR3 is built from 13 residues. The sample originates from a study of cytomegalovirus exposure and HLA in healthy donors. PCR involved 60 Vbeta and 13 Jbeta primers. Generated by immunoSEQ multiplex PCR, the TCRdb table keeps only in-frame clones and is missing some. In the table there are approximately 100,000 clones, around 79% of which are singletons. Study findings and constraints: Several of the most significant clusters appeared linked to common viral pathogens, based on a later analysis. In an earlier analysis, about 87% or about 30%: the productive usage of most TCR beta V segments.

Sequenced material: PBMCs. The chain links TRBV27 to TRBJ1-2, with a weak D call TRBD1 (5 bases). The TCR was taken from a woman in her thirties or forties in good health and CMV-seronegative. The CDR3 loop reads CASRGRAGDGYTF. CDR3 nucleotides: TGTGCCAGCAGGGGGAGAGCGGGGGATGGCTACACCTTC.